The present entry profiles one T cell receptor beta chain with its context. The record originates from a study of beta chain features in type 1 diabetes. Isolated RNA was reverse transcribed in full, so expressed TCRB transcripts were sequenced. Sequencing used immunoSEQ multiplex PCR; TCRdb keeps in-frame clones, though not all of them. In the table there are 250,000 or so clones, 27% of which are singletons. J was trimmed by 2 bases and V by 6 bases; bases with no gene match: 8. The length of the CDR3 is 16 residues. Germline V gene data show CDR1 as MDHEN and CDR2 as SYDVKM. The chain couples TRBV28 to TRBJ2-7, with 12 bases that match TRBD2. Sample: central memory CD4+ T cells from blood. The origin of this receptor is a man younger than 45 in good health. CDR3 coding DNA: TGTGCCAGCAGCACAGTACTAGCGGGGGGAACCTACGAGCAGTACTTC. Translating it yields CASSTVLAGGTYEQYF.